The T cell receptor beta chain under discussion was sequenced for a study of sequential checkpoint blockade in melanoma. Germline V gene lookup returns CDR1 LNHDA and CDR2 SQIVND (reference sequence). The CDR3 is 17 amino acids. V gave up 1 base and J gave up 7 bases, with 20 bases separating them. Using immunoSEQ multiplex PCR, the repertoire was profiled, and TCRdb retains in-frame clones only, with some absent. This table has approximately 15,000 clones, 60% to 75% appearing once. Treatment reported: randomized to nivolumab then ipilimumab (arm A) or the reverse (arm B). From thawed PBMCs, live CD3+CD8+ cells negative for CD19 and CD56 were sorted. This clone was observed a few times.

The specimen comprised CD8+ T cells sorted from blood (inferred from file names), sampled from a patient given nivolumab and ipilimumab in sequence. J is TRBJ2-1 and V is TRBV19; a weak D match, TRBD2 (6 bases). This TCR derives from a human donor with melanoma. Written as DNA, the CDR3 is TGTGCCAGTAGTATAGGGGGCTTGGAGGGTTACGTAAATGAGCAGTTCTTC. It specifies CASSIGGLEGYVNEQFF.